These T cell receptor beta chains were read from a single sample in a study of siplizumab effects on memory and regulatory T cells. Clones were sequenced by immunoSEQ multiplex PCR, and TCRdb holds only the in-frame ones, with some missing. The sample yields under 85,000 clones, about 87% seen once. The material sequenced was Tregs sorted from blood. The receptors were sampled from a human donor in good health. Each CDR3 is given with its conserved first and last residue. A D gene is named only where the DNA matches it firmly. Clone size appears in some rows only: once, few, many, or a class for an expanded clone.

v_gene	len	d_gene	j_gene	abundance	CDR3aa	CDR3nt
TRBV5-1	16	TRBD2	TRBJ2-1	once	CASSWSLAGSYNEQFF	TGCGCCAGCAGCTGGTCCCTAGCGGGATCCTACAATGAGCAGTTCTTC
TRBV7-8	14	TRBD2	TRBJ2-2	.	CASSLAGKAGELFF	TGTGCCAGCAGCCTAGCGGGAAAAGCCGGGGAGCTGTTTTTT
TRBV7-9	16	TRBD2	TRBJ2-5	.	CASSPGLAGRGETQYF	TGTGCCAGCAGCCCGGGACTAGCGGGAAGGGGCGAGACCCAGTACTTC
TRBV5-1	17	TRBD2	TRBJ2-1	.	CASSLVSGLSSYNEQFF	TGCGCCAGCAGCTTGGTTAGCGGGCTAAGCTCCTACAATGAGCAGTTCTTC
TRBV7-2	13	TRBD2	TRBJ2-7	.	CASARAGSYEQYF	TGTGCCAGCGCTCGAGCGGGATCCTACGAGCAGTACTTC
TRBV5-6	16	TRBD1	TRBJ2-2	.	CASSLYGTVNTGELFF	TGTGCCAGCAGCTTGTATGGGACAGTGAACACCGGGGAGCTGTTTTTT
TRBV29-1	14	TRBD2	TRBJ2-7	.	CSVVGLAGVWEQYF	TGCAGCGTTGTGGGACTAGCGGGAGTGTGGGAGCAGTACTTC
TRBV10-3	14	TRBD2	TRBJ2-5	.	CATGTSGRWETQYF	TGTGCCACCGGGACTAGCGGGAGATGGGAGACCCAGTACTTC
TRBV20-1	9	.	TRBJ2-5	.	CSARETQYF	TGCAGTGCGCGGGAGACCCAGTACTTC
TRBV5-6	17	.	TRBJ2-6	.	CASSIRPTGSGANVLTF	TGTGCCAGCAGCATAAGACCGACAGGCTCTGGGGCCAACGTCCTGACTTTC
TRBV2	11	.	TRBJ1-1	medium-sized	CASSAIGVAFF	TGTGCCAGCAGTGCAATAGGGGTTGCTTTCTTT
TRBV29-1	14	.	TRBJ2-1	.	CSVDFGSPPTEQFF	TGCAGCGTTGACTTCGGGAGCCCCCCGACGGAGCAGTTCTTC